Listed below are T cell receptor beta chains from one sample, sequenced in a study of blood T cell repertoires in COVID-19. Sequencing used immunoSEQ multiplex PCR; TCRdb keeps in-frame clones, though not all of them. The sample shows 200,000 to 300,000 clones, 80% to 95% of them seen only once. The sequencing sample was made of peripheral blood. The receptors shown here come from a man aged 25-40 years with COVID-19, enrolled during active disease. The conserved cysteine and the conserved F or W are not part of the CDR3 here.

CDR3 length	J gene	V gene	CDR3 protein
15	TRBJ2-3	TRBV5-1	ASSPRPNGLITDTQY
14	TRBJ2-3	TRBV2	ASKERGTSSTDTQY
11	TRBJ1-2	TRBV12-3/TRBV12-4	ASSTGTLYGYT
14	TRBJ1-5	TRBV7-9	ATSGLLGRENQPQH
14	TRBJ2-2	TRBV7-3	ASGSQGGGNTGELF
13	TRBJ2-1	TRBV6-6	ASSAGTSGVNEQF
12	TRBJ2-3	TRBV2	ASNWDSNTDTQY
10	TRBJ2-7	TRBV10-1	ASSESSYEQY
16	TRBJ1-2	TRBV12-2	ASRRRSEHGGAGYGYT
11	TRBJ1-6	TRBV2	ASSDREGSPLH
14	TRBJ2-5	TRBV5-1	ASSTLTGGGRETQY
13	TRBJ2-3	TRBV2	ASSVAGISTDTQY
14	TRBJ1-1	TRBV5-4	ASSLAGGFQGTEAF
12	TRBJ1-6	TRBV5-1	ASSFKGGDSPLH
16	TRBJ1-5	TRBV4-1	ASSHSPLRGQKNQPQH
12	TRBJ1-2	TRBV18	ASSPERQGGGYT
10	TRBJ1-5	TRBV18	ASSFKNGPQH
14	TRBJ2-2	TRBV9	ASSVEGQGYTGELF
12	TRBJ1-1	TRBV2	ASSSDRGSTEAF
15	TRBJ1-3	TRBV18	ASSPMGAGASGNTIY
12	TRBJ1-3	TRBV18	ASSPRESGNTIY
11	TRBJ1-1	TRBV2	ASSDGVNTEAF
13	TRBJ2-1	TRBV5-1	ASSLIPGTDNEQF
14	TRBJ1-5	TRBV28	ASSSPDRGSNQPQH
13	TRBJ1-6	TRBV19	ASSMPGAPNSPLH
11	TRBJ2-7	TRBV6-5	ASSYQGPYEQY
11	TRBJ1-1	TRBV11-1	ASSYYRSPEAF
12	TRBJ2-5	TRBV27	ASRPTGGQETQY
12	TRBJ1-3	TRBV5-1	ASSLDQSGNTIY
12	TRBJ1-6	TRBV14	ASSQEQEWSPLH
12	TRBJ1-2	TRBV7-9	ASSALGGGDGYT
10	TRBJ1-5	TRBV3-1/TRBV3-2	ASSQQGQPQH
10	TRBJ1-3	TRBV30	ALQQGVDTIY
11	TRBJ1-3	TRBV20-1	SASNPAGNTIY
15	TRBJ2-6	TRBV10-2	ASSETNSYSGANVLT
13	TRBJ2-1	TRBV7-7	ASSLGRGRGNEQF
14	TRBJ2-2	TRBV5-4	ASSLAGTGGTGELF
13	TRBJ1-1	TRBV9	ASSVTDRANTEAF
10	TRBJ2-7	TRBV12-3/TRBV12-4	ASSRGNYEQY
12	TRBJ1-6	TRBV5-6	ASSSGTGDSPLH
12	TRBJ1-5	TRBV19	ASSIRTNNQPQH
18	TRBJ2-5	TRBV2	ASSQPEWVSGDITAETQY
11	TRBJ1-2	TRBV7-6	ASSWGQNYGYT
15	TRBJ1-5	TRBV7-2	ASSFHRAAMSNQPQH
9	TRBJ1-2	TRBV20-1	SARGGDGYT
17	TRBJ1-1	TRBV2	ASSEAIMHQTRTVTEAF
11	TRBJ1-1	TRBV5-1	ATSPDLNTEAF
13	TRBJ1-5	TRBV4-1	ASSQDGGAGQPQH
12	TRBJ1-6	TRBV2	ASSRQGANSPLH
11	TRBJ2-7	TRBV4-1	ASSQAEPYEQY
13	TRBJ1-2	TRBV11-2	ASSSLKGGDYGYT
16	TRBJ1-6	TRBV6-1	ASSERGQTSSYNSPLH
13	TRBJ1-1	TRBV7-9	ASSLSDSRNTEAF
11	TRBJ1-2	TRBV7-9	ASSFADEGGYT